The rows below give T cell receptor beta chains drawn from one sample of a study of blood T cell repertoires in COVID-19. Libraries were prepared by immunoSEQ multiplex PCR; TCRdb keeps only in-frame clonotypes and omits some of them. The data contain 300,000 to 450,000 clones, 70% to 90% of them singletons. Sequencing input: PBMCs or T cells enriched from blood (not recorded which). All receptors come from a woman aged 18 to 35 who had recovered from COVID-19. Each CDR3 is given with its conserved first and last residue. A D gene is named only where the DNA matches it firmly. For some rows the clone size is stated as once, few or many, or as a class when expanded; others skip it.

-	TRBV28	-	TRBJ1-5	TGTGCCAGCAGACAACAGGGCAATCAGCCCCAGCATTTT	CASRQQGNQPQHF
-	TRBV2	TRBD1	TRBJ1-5	TGTGCCAGCAGTCGCGGGACAGGGACCAATCAGCCCCAGCATTTT	CASSRGTGTNQPQHF
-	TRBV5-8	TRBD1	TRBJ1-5	TGTGCCAGCAGCTTCGGACAGGGGGCTCGTAATCAGCCCCAGCATTTT	CASSFGQGARNQPQHF
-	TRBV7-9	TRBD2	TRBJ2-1	TGTGCCAGCAGCTTCATCGGGGACTATTACAATGAGCAGTTCTTC	CASSFIGDYYNEQFF
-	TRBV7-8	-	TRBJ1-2	TGTGCCAGCAGCCTGGGAGGAATCGGCTACACCTTC	CASSLGGIGYTF
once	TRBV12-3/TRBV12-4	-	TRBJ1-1	TGTGCCAGCAGGGAGATACAAAAGGCTGAAGCTTTCTTT	CASREIQKAEAFF
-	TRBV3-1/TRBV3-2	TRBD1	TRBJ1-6	TGTGCCAGCAGTCCAGGGGGATCACCCCTCCACTTT	CASSPGGSPLHF
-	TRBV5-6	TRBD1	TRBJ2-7	TGTGCCAGCAGCTTCCCGACAGGGCAGGCCTACGAGCAGTACTTC	CASSFPTGQAYEQYF
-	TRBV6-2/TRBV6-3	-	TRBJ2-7	TGTGCCAGCAGTCCCATAGCCCACGAGCAGTACTTC	CASSPIAHEQYF
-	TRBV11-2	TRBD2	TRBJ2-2	TGTGCCAGCAGCTTATACCCTCGCGGGGGTTCCGGGGAGCTGTTTTTT	CASSLYPRGGSGELFF
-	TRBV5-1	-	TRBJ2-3	TGCGCCAGCAGCTTGGAGCCACGCACAGATACGCAGTATTTT	CASSLEPRTDTQYF
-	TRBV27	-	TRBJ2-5	TGTGCCAGCAGTTTATCAATCGGGGAGACCCAGTACTTC	CASSLSIGETQYF
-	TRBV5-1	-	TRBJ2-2	TGCGCCAGCAGCTTGAGCCAGAACACCGGGGAGCTGTTTTTT	CASSLSQNTGELFF
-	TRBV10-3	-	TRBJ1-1	TGTGCCATCAGTGTTCTAGGTCCCACCGAAGCTTTCTTT	CAISVLGPTEAFF
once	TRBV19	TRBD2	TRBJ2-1	TGTGCCAGTACCCTGGGGACTAGCTATACTAATGAGCAGTTCTTC	CASTLGTSYTNEQFF
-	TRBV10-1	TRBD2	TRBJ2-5	TGCGCCAGCAGTGAAGGGCGGGGGGCCTACCAAGAGACCCAGTACTTC	CASSEGRGAYQETQYF
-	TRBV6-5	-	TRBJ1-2	TGTGCCAGCAGTTACACCCTGGCAGGTGTTACCTATGGCTACACCTTC	CASSYTLAGVTYGYTF
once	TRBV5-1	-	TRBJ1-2	TGCGCCAGCAGCTCATCAGACAGGTTAGGCTATGGCTACACCTTC	CASSSSDRLGYGYTF
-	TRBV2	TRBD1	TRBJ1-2	TGTGCCAGCAGTACCGGGACAGTAAACTATGGCTACACCTTC	CASSTGTVNYGYTF
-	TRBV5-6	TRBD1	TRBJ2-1	TGTGCCAGCAGCCCGGACAGGGGGCAGTACAATGAGCAGTTCTTC	CASSPDRGQYNEQFF
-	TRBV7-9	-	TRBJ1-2	TGTGCCAGCAGGGAGTCAGGGGTCGTCGGCAGGTATGGCTACACCTTC	CASRESGVVGRYGYTF
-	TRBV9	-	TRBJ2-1	TGTGCCAGCAGCGTTGGCGGGGTCGGTCATGAGCAGTTCTTC	CASSVGGVGHEQFF
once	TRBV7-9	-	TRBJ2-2	TGTGCCAGCAGCTTAAAGCCGGCGGGGGCTTCAACCGGGGAGCTGTTTTTT	CASSLKPAGASTGELFF
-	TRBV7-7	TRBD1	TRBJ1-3	TGTGCTAGCAGCGAACAGGGGGGCTCTGGAAACACCATATATTTT	CASSEQGGSGNTIYF
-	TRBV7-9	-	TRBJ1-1	TGTGCCAGCAGCTTAGGGACCGGGGAAGGTGGAACTGAAGCTTTCTTT	CASSLGTGEGGTEAFF
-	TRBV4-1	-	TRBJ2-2	TGCGCCAGCAGCCAAGCAGGTTCCCCGAACACCGGGGAGCTGTTTTTT	CASSQAGSPNTGELFF
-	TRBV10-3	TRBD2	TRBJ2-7	TGTGCCATCAGTGCGGACCCGGGACTAGGATACTACGAGCAGTACTTC	CAISADPGLGYYEQYF
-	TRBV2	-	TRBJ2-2	TGTGCCAGCAGTGAATGGGCAGGGAACACCGGGGAGCTGTTTTTT	CASSEWAGNTGELFF
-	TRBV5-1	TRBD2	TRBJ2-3	TGCGCCAGCAGCTTGGCCTCACTAGCGGGGGGCAGAAGCACAGATACGCAGTATTTT	CASSLASLAGGRSTDTQYF
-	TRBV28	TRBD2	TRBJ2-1	TGTGCCAGCAGTTCGGGACTAGCGGGGGGGCTGAAGCAGTTCTTC	CASSSGLAGGLKQFF
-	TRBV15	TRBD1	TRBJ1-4	TGTGCCACCAGCAGGCCCGCCGAACAGGGGGCGACTAATGAAAAACTGTTTTTT	CATSRPAEQGATNEKLFF
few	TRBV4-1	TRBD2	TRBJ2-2	TGCGCCAGCAGGCAGCATACTAGCGGGGGCCTCTCTAGGGAGCTGTTTTTT	CASRQHTSGGLSRELFF
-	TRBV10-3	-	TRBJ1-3	TGTGCCATCATGTCAGGCCCTGGAAACACCATATATTTT	CAIMSGPGNTIYF
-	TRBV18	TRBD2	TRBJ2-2	TGTGCCAGCTCACCAAGATCGGCTAGCGGGGGCGTCAACACCGGGGAGCTGTTTTTT	CASSPRSASGGVNTGELFF
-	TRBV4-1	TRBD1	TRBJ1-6	TGCGCCAGCAGCCATTTCGGACAGGGACTTAATTCACCCCTCCACTTT	CASSHFGQGLNSPLHF
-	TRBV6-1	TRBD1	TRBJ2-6	TGTGCCAGCAGTGAAGCGAGGACAGGGAGTTCCCCTGGGGCCAACGTCCTGACTTTC	CASSEARTGSSPGANVLTF
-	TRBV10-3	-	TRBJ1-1	TGTGCCATCAGTGAGTCGCCACAGGTGAACACTGAAGCTTTCTTT	CAISESPQVNTEAFF
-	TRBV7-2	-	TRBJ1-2	TGTGCCAGCAGCTTAGCGCGGAGGGGTGGCTATGGCTACACCTTC	CASSLARRGGYGYTF
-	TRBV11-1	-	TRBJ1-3	TGTGCCAGCAGCTCCTTGATTGGCACACATGGAAACACCATATATTTT	CASSSLIGTHGNTIYF
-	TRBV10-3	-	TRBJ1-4	TGTGCCATCAGTGATCTAGATGAAAAACTGTTTTTT	CAISDLDEKLFF
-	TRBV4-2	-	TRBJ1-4	TGTGCCAGCAGCCAAGATGGCCGAGGTAATGAAAAACTGTTTTTT	CASSQDGRGNEKLFF
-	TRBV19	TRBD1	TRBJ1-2	TGTGCCAGTAGTATCGGGGGCGCAGGGGGCGGCTTCTATGGCTACACCTTC	CASSIGGAGGGFYGYTF
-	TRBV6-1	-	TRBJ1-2	TGTGCCAGCAGTGAAGGGCCCTTTACCCTTAACTATGGCTACACCTTC	CASSEGPFTLNYGYTF
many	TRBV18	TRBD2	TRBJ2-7	TGTGCCAGCTCATCTACTAGCGGGGGTCCTTCCTACGAGCAGTACTTC	CASSSTSGGPSYEQYF
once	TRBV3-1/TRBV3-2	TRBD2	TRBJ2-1	TGTGCCAGCAGCCAAGATCCGGGGGGTGCTTATGAGCAGTTCTTC	CASSQDPGGAYEQFF
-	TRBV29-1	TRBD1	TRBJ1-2	TGCAGCGTGACAGGCGGGACAGGGGGCGGCTATGGCTACACCTTC	CSVTGGTGGGYGYTF
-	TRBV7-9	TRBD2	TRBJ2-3	TGTGCCAGCAGACTCGGACTAGCGGGGGGCCCGCTTGCGCAGTATTTT	CASRLGLAGGPLAQYF
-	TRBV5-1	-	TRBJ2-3	TGCGCCAGCAGCTTGGGGCAGAGCACAGATACGCAGTATTTT	CASSLGQSTDTQYF
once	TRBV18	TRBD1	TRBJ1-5	TGTGCCAGCTCGGGACAGGGGAGGGTTCTCAATCAGCCCCAGCATTTT	CASSGQGRVLNQPQHF
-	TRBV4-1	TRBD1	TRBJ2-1	TGCGCCAGCAGCCCTTGGGACAGGTCCTACAATGAGCAGTTCTTC	CASSPWDRSYNEQFF
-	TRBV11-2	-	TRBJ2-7	TGTGCCAGCAGCTTAGTCCGGGACTTCCACGAGCAGTACTTC	CASSLVRDFHEQYF
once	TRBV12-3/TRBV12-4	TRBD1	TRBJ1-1	TGTGCCAGCAGGACAGGGGGCAGCACTGAAGCTTTCTTT	CASRTGGSTEAFF
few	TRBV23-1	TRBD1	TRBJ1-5	TGCGCCAGCAGTCAATCGCCCGGGACAGGGATTTTTAGAAGCAATCAGCCCCAGCATTTT	CASSQSPGTGIFRSNQPQHF
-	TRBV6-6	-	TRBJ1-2	TGTGCCAGCAGTGCAGTCCTCTACACCTTC	CASSAVLYTF
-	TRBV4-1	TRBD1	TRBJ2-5	TGCGCCAGCAGCCAACCGGGACAGCAAGAGACCCAGTACTTC	CASSQPGQQETQYF
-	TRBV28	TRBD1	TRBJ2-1	TGTGCCAGCACTGCACCGGACAGGGAGAAATTTGGTGAGCAGTTCTTC	CASTAPDREKFGEQFF
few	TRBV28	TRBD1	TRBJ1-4	TGTGCCAGCAGTTTTTCTCATCTCATTCTGGGACAGGCGAATGAAAAACTGTTTTTT	CASSFSHLILGQANEKLFF
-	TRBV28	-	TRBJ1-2	TGTGCCAGCATCGAGCGGGGCTTTTATGGCTACACCTTC	CASIERGFYGYTF
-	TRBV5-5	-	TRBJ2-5	TGTGCCAGCAGCCTCGAACTCGCCGCCCAAGAGACCCAGTACTTC	CASSLELAAQETQYF